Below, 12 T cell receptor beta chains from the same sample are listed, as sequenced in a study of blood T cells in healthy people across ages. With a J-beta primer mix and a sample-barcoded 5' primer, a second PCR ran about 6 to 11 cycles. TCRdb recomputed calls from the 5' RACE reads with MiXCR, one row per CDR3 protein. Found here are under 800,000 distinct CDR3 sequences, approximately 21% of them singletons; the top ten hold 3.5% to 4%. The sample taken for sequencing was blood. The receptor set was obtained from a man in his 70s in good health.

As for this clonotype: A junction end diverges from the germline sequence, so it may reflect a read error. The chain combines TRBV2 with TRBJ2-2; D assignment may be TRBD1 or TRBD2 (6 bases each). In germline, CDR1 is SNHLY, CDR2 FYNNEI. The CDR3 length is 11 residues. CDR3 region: CASGDTGGLFF. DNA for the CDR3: TGTGCCAGCGGGGACACCGGGGGGCTGTTTTTT.

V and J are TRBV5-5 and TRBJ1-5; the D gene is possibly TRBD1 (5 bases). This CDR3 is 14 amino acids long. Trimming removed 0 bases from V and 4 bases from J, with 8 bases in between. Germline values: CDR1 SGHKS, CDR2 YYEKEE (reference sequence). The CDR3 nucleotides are TGTGCCAGCAGCTTGGCGTCAGGGAATCAGCCCCAGCATTTT. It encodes CASSLASGNQPQHF.

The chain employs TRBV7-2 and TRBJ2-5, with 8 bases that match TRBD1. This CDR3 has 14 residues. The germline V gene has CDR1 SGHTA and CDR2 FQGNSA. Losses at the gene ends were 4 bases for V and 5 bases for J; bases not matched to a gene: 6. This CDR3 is CASSSGGFGETQYF. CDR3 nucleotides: TGTGCCAGCAGCTCAGGGGGCTTTGGGGAGACCCAGTACTTC.

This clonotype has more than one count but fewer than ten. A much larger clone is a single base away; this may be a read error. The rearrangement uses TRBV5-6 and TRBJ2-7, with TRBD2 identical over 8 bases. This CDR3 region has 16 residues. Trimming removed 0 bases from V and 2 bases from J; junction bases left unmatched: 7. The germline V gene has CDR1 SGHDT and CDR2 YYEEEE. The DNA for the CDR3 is TGTGCCAGCAGCTTGGAATGCGGGGGGCTCCCCTACGAGCAGTACTTC. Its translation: CASSLECGGLPYEQYF.

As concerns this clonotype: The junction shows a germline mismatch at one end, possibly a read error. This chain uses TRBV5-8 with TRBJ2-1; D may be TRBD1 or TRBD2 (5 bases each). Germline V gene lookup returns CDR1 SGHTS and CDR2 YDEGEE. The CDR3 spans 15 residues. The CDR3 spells CAGSSPGRGNNEQFF. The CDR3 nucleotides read TGTGCCGGCAGCTCCCCGGGACGGGGAAACAATGAGCAGTTCTTC. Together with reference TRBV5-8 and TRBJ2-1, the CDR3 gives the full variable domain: EAGVTQSPTHLIKTRGQQATLRCSPISGHTSVYWYQQALGLGLQFLLWYDEGEERNRGNFPPRFSGRQFPNYSSELNVNALELEDSALYLCAGSSPGRGNNEQFFGPGTRLTVL.

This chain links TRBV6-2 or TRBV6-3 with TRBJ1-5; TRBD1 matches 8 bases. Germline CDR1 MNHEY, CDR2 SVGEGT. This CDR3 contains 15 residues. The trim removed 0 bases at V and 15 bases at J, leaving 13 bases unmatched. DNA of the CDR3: TGTGCCAGCAGTTACTCTCGGGACAGGCGGGCCCTAGTGCATTTT. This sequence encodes CASSYSRDRRALVHF.

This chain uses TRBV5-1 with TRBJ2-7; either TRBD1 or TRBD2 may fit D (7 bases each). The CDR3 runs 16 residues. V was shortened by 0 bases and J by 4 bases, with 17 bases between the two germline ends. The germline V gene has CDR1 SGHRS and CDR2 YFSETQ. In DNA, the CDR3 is TGCGCCAGCAGCTTGGAGGCGACAGGGACTACGTACGAGCAGTACTTC. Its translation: CASSLEATGTTYEQYF.

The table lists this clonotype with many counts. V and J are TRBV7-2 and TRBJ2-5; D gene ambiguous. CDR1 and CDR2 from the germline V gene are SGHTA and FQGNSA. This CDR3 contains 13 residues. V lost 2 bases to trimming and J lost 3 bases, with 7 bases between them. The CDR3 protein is CASSLRLEETQYF. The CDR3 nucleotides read TGTGCCAGCAGCTTAAGACTGGAAGAGACCCAGTACTTC.

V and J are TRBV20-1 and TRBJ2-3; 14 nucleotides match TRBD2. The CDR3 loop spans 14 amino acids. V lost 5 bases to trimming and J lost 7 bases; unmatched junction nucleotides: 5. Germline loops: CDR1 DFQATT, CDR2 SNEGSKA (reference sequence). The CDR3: CSASTSGRDNTQYF. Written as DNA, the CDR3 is TGCAGTGCTTCGACTAGCGGGAGGGATAATACGCAGTATTTT.

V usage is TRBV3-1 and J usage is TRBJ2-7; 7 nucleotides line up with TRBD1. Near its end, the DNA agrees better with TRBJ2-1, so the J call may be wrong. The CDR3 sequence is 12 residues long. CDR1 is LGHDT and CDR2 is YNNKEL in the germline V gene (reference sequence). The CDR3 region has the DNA TGTGCCAGCAGCCCCCACAGGGGTGAGCAGTTCTTC. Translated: CASSPHRGEQFF.

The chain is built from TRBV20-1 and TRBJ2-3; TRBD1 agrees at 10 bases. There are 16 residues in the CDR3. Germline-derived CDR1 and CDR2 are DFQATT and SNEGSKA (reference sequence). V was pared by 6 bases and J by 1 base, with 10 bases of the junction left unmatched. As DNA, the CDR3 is TGCAGTGCCCTAGGCCGGGACAGGGGCCGCACAGATACGCAGTATTTT. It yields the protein CSALGRDRGRTDTQYF.

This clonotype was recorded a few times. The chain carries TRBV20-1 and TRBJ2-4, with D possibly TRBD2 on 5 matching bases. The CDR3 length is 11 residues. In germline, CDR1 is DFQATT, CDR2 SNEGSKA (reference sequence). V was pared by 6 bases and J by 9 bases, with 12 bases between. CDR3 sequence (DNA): TGCAGTGCCCTTCAGGCGGGCATTCAGTACTTC. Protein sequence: CSALQAGIQYF.